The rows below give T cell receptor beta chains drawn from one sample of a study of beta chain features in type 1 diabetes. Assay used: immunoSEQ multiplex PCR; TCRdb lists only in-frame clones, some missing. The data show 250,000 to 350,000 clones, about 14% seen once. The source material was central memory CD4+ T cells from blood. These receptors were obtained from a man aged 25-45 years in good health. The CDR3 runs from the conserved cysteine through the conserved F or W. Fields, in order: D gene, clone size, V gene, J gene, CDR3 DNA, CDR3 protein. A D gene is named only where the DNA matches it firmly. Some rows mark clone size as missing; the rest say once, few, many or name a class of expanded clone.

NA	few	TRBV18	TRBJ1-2	TGTGCCAGCGCAACTTCTCGGGGGGGCTACACCTTC	CASATSRGGYTF
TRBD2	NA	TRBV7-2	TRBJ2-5	TGTGCCAGCAGCTCGAAAGCGGGAACTGGGGAGACCCAGTACTTC	CASSSKAGTGETQYF
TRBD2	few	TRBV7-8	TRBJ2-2	TGTGCCAGCAGCTTATCACTAGCGGGGACCGGGGAGCTGTTTTTT	CASSLSLAGTGELFF
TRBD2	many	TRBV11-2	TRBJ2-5	TGTGCCAGCAGCTTATCCTCGGGAGGGCTGAGAGAGACCCAGTACTTC	CASSLSSGGLRETQYF
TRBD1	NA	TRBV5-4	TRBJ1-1	TGTGCCAGCAGTACCGGACAGGCAAATATGAACACTGAAGCTTTCTTT	CASSTGQANMNTEAFF
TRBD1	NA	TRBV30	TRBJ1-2	TGTGCCTGGAGTAAGCAGGGGGTTAACTATGGCTACACCTTC	CAWSKQGVNYGYTF
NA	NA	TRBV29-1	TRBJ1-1	TGCAGCGTTGTAGTAGATGGAGGCTCGACTTTCTTT	CSVVVDGGSTFF
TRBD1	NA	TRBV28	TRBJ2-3	TGTGCCAGCAGTTCAGGGGGCTCCAGGTCAGATACGCAGTATTTT	CASSSGGSRSDTQYF
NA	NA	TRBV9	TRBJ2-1	TGTGCCAGCAGCGTAGCGGCGAGCTCCTACAATGAGCAGTTCTTC	CASSVAASSYNEQFF
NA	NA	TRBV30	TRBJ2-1	TGTGCCTACAGGGCACGCGGGTACAATGAGCAGTTCTTC	CAYRARGYNEQFF
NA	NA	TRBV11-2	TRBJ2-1	TGTGCCAGCAGCTCTTGGGCCGGGCGGGTTATAAATGAGCAGTTCTTC	CASSSWAGRVINEQFF
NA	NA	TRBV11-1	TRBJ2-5	TGTGCCAGCAGCTTGGAAATCGGCCAGGGGACCCAGTACTTC	CASSLEIGQGTQYF
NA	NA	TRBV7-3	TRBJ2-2	TGTGCCAGCAGCGCCGGGACGCGAGGTACCGGGGAGCTGTTTTTT	CASSAGTRGTGELFF
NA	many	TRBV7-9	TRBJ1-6	TGTGCCAGCAGCGCCCGATCAAGCGGTAATTCACCCCTCCACTTT	CASSARSSGNSPLHF
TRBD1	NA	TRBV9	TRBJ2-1	TGTGCCAGCAGCCCCGACAGGGTGAGGGAGTTCTTC	CASSPDRVREFF
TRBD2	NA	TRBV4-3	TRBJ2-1	TGCGCCAGCAGCCAAGGTAGCGGGGGGGCCCAGTACAATGAGCAGTTCTTC	CASSQGSGGAQYNEQFF
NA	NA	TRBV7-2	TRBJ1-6	TGTGCCAGCAGCTTAGGAGGACGGAGCTCACCCCTCCACTTT	CASSLGGRSSPLHF
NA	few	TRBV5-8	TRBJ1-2	TGTGCCAGCAGCTTGGTCACAGGGAGAGGCTACACCTTC	CASSLVTGRGYTF
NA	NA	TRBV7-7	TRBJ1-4	TGTGCCAGCAGCTTAGGCCCAGGGAGAAAACTGTTTTTT	CASSLGPGRKLFF
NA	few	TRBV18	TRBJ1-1	TGTGCCAGCTCAAGGGGGGAGAACACTGAAGCTTTCTTT	CASSRGENTEAFF
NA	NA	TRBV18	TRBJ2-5	TGTGCCAGCTCACCCCTACCGGACCCGGTTTCGACCCAGTACTTC	CASSPLPDPVSTQYF
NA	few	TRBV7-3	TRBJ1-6	TGTGCCAGCAGCGGGCACGCAGTCGACTCTTCACCCCTCCACTTT	CASSGHAVDSSPLHF
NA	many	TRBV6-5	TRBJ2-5	TGTGCCAGCAGTAGGGACGCGTGGGGGGAGACCCAGTACTTC	CASSRDAWGETQYF
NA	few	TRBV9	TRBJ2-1	TGTGCCAGCAGCGTAGCAAGGGGTGAGCAGTTCTTC	CASSVARGEQFF
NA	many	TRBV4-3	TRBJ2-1	TGCGCCAGCAGCCAACTAACAGCTAATGAGCAGTTCTTC	CASSQLTANEQFF
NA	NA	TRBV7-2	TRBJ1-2	TGTGCCAGCAGCTTAGTTGGGTCCTTCTATGGCTACACCTTC	CASSLVGSFYGYTF
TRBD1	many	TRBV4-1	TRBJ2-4	TGCGCCAGCAGACGGGGACAGGGTCTAGCCAAAAACATTCAGTACTTC	CASRRGQGLAKNIQYF
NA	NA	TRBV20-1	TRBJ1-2	TGCAGTGTTAGGACAGTCTATGGCTACACCTTC	CSVRTVYGYTF
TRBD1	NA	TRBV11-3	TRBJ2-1	TGTGCCAGCAGCCCGGACAGGGGCTATGAGCAGTTCTTC	CASSPDRGYEQFF
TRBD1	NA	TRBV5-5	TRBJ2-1	TGCGCCAGCAGCCCCGGAGCCGGGACAGGGAACAATGAGCAGTTCTTC	CASSPGAGTGNNEQFF
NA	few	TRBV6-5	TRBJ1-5	TGTGCCAGCCACCAGAAGGGTGGGAGTCAGCCCCAGCATTTT	CASHQKGGSQPQHF
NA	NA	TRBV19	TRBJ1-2	TGTGCCAGTAGGGCACAGGGAGAACGTCATGGCTACACCTTC	CASRAQGERHGYTF
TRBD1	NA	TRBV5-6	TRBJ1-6	TGTGCCAGCCGACAGGGGTCCGTAGCACCCCTCCACTTT	CASRQGSVAPLHF
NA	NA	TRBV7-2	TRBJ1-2	TGTGCCAGCAGCTTAGGTTACGGGTATGGTGGCTACACCTTC	CASSLGYGYGGYTF
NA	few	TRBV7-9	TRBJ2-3	TGTGCCAGCAGCTTTGAGAACTGGCAGTTCCCAGATACGCAGTATTTT	CASSFENWQFPDTQYF
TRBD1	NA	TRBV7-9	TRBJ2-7	TGTGCCAGCAGCCCTAAGACAGGGCTTGGGTACGAGCAGTACTTC	CASSPKTGLGYEQYF
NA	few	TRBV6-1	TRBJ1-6	TGTGCCAGCAGTGAGTCGTCCCCAAGGGGTTCACCCCTCCACTTT	CASSESSPRGSPLHF
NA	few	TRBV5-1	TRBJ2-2	TGCGCCAGCAGCTCTAGACTAGAGAACACCGGGGAGCTGTTTTTT	CASSSRLENTGELFF
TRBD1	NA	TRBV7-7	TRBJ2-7	TGTGCCAGCAGCCACCCGGACAGGGAGTACTACGAGCAGTACTTC	CASSHPDREYYEQYF
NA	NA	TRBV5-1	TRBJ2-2	TGCGCCAGCAGCTTCGGGGGGCTTGACACCGGGGAGCTGTTTTTT	CASSFGGLDTGELFF